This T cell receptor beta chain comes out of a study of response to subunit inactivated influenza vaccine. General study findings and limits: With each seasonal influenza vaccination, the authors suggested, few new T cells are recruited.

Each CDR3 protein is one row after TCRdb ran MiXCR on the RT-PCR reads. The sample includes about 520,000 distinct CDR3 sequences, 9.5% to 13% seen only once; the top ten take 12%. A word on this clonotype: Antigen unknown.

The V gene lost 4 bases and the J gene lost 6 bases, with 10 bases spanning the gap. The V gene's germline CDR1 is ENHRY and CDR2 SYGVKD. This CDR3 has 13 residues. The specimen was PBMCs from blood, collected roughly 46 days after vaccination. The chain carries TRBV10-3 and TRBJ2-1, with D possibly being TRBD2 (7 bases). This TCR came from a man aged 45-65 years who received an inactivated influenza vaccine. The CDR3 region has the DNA TGTGCCATCAGTGGGGGGGGGCGCAATGAGCAGTTCTTC. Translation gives CAISGGGRNEQFF.